This TCR beta chain was captured by sequencing in a study of T cell repertoires in cytomegalovirus infection. Study-wide points: Dominating the ex vivo response were HLA-C-restricted CMV-specific TCR beta clonotypes. Accumulated public TCR beta family frequency recognized individuals carrying CMV together with the relevant HLA.

TCRdb fed the reads into MiXCR, producing one record per CDR3 protein. This sample has roughly 190,000 distinct CDR3 sequences; about a tenth occur once, and the top ten carry about 5%. To note about this clonotype: Its antigen is unknown.

The sequenced material came from PBMCs. The TCR originated in a human donor in good health (CMV status not recorded). Some clones in this sample may be carry-over from other donors' samples.

CDR3 sequence (DNA): TGTGCCAGCAGTTTAGGGTGGAAGGAATATGGCTACACCTTC. Translation: CASSLGWKEYGYTF. The chain has TRBV28 and TRBJ1-2, with D hard to call. The CDR3 contains 14 residues. Trimming removed 2 bases at V and 5 bases at J, with 12 bases between. Looked up from germline, CDR1 is MDHEN and CDR2 is SYDVKM.